The T cell receptor (beta chain) under discussion was sequenced for a study of neoadjuvant anti-PD-1 for oral cavity cancer. Notes on the study in general: PBMC Gini-index clonality exceeded responders' in non-responders post-nivolumab. Pretreatment Treg/Th17 ratio correlated inversely with post-treatment tumor clonality.

No culture or expansion preceded analysis of these blood cells. Most PBMC samples had 480 ng input DNA in six replicates. Here immunoSEQ multiplex PCR was the method, and the copy in TCRdb shows in-frame clones only, minus some. The sample includes around 15,000 clones, 72% seen only once; the top ten take about 3%. A note on this clone: Its antigen remains unidentified.

The starting material was PBMCs, obtained before nivolumab (anti-PD-1) treatment. This receptor was obtained from a person aged 40 to 85 with oral cavity squamous cell carcinoma.

The CDR3 coding sequence is TGTGCCAGCAGCTTAACGGGGGACGAGCAGTACTTC. Encoded protein: CASSLTGDEQYF. The chain carries TRBV7-9 and TRBJ2-7; possibly TRBD2 for D (6 bases). Germline lookup yields CDR1 SEHNR and CDR2 FQNEAQ (reference sequence). The V and J ends lost 2 bases and 5 bases respectively, with 7 bases between them. The length of the CDR3 is 12 residues. The full variable domain, in which reference TRBV7-9 and TRBJ2-7 provide the parts outside the CDR3, is DTGVSQNPRHKITKRGQNVTFRCDPISEHNRLYWYRQTLGQGPEFLTYFQNEAQLEKSRLLSDRFSAERPKGSFSTLEIQRTEQGDSAMYLCASSLTGDEQYFGPGTRLTVT.